The 6 T cell receptor beta chains presented below share a single source sample, sequenced in a study of regulatory T cells in long-lasting Graves disease. Time point given: persistent/refractory GD, antithyroid drugs over 5 years with positive TRAb. Generation of the TCR library employed RNA extracted from PBMCs. CDR3 regions were amplified by Arm-PCR using iRepertoire HTBI primers to build TCR beta libraries. MiXCR, run by TCRdb on the multiplex PCR reads, gives a single entry per CDR3 protein. The table has around 450,000 distinct CDR3 sequences, 20% to 25% seen once. The sample consisted of peripheral blood mononuclear cells (PBMCs), taken when the disease was refractory, from a patient treated with antithyroid drugs. The receptors were sampled from a female donor with Graves disease.

This clonotype was seen at least ten times. The V call is TRBV20-1, the J call TRBJ2-7, with TRBD2 identical over 12 bases. Germline V CDR1 and CDR2: DFQATT, SNEGSKA (reference sequence). V was pared by 4 bases and J by 0 bases, with 7 bases of the junction left unmatched. The CDR3 contains 16 residues. The CDR3 spells CSAMASGRAISYEQYF. The CDR3 bases are TGCAGTGCTATGGCTAGCGGGAGGGCCATCTCCTACGAGCAGTACTTC.

In this sample, this clonotype turned up many times. A read error may account for a junction end that differs from germline. The chain has TRBV7-7 and TRBJ2-5; TRBD2 is a possible D gene (7 bases). This CDR3 has 15 amino acids. CDR1 SSHAT and CDR2 FNYEAQ come from the germline V gene (reference sequence). The CDR3 loop reads CASSFDAGAQETQYF. The CDR3 DNA is TGTGCTAGCAGCTTTGACGCGGGGGCCCAAGAGACCCAGTACTTC.

This chain connects TRBV7-9 to TRBJ1-4; possibly TRBD1 for D (6 bases). There are 16 residues in the CDR3. The germline gives CDR1 SEHNR, CDR2 FQNEAQ (reference sequence). Trimming shortened V by 2 bases and J by 2 bases, and 12 bases separated the two germline ends. CDR3 bases: TGTGCCAGCAGCTTAATCCCGGGACATACTAATGAAAAACTGTTTTTT. Translating it yields CASSLIPGHTNEKLFF.

This clonotype was observed at least ten times. V and J are TRBV28 and TRBJ2-7, with D hard to call. Between the trimmed V and J ends, which lost 7 bases and 8 bases, there was a span of 12 bases. Germline V gene sequence: CDR1 MDHEN, CDR2 SYDVKM. The CDR3 is 11 residues long. Written as DNA, the CDR3 is TGTGCCAGCACCTCCTCATTTAAGCAGTACTTC. Protein product: CASTSSFKQYF.

This clonotype was counted at least ten times. This chain joins TRBV12-3 or TRBV12-4 and TRBJ1-1, with D possibly being TRBD1 (5 bases). Trimming took 7 bases from V and 8 from J, leaving 14 bases between them. The CDR3 runs to 12 residues. The CDR3: CASNRPGGEAFF. Here the CDR3 DNA reads TGTGCCAGCAACCGGCCCGGGGGGGAAGCTTTCTTT.

This clonotype has a count of ten or more. The J gene is TRBJ2-5, the V gene TRBV24-1; weak D call: TRBD2 (5 bases). CDR3 length: 13 residues. CDR1 is KGHDR and CDR2 is SFDVKD in the germline V gene. V was trimmed by 5 bases and J by 2 bases, leaving 8 bases between them. This CDR3 is CATSVGGQETQYF. The CDR3, as DNA: TGTGCCACCAGTGTGGGCGGGCAAGAGACCCAGTACTTC.